This T cell receptor (beta chain) was observed in a study of regulatory T cells in long-lasting Graves disease (dated by TCRdb to 2020 to 2022). Concerning the study at large: Antithyroid drugs had been taken for less than 3 months by newly diagnosed Graves' disease patients. This study used TCR sequencing and RNA sequencing of peripheral blood to compare persistent Graves' disease patients against newly diagnosed Graves' disease patients. The study was registered as a clinical trial and conducted in China. A total of about 33 samples underwent TCR sequencing, from roughly 13 patients with persistent Graves' disease and roughly 20 patients with newly diagnosed Graves' disease.

The CDR3 holds 12 amino acids from the cysteine to the phenylalanine. Just the 36-base CDR3 DNA is kept, in frame starting at base 1. CDR1 and CDR2 were assigned from the germline V gene (reference sequence) as GTSNPN and SVGIG. Trimming takes 2 bases from V and 6 bases from J, and the germline ends sit 8 bases apart. Explained via the paper, the time point label denotes: newly diagnosed GD, antithyroid drugs for less than 3 months. RNA was extracted from PBMCs in TRIzol for both TCR sequencing and RNA sequencing. The diagnosis of Graves' disease was made according to American Thyroid Association guidelines. Patients for the study were recruited at an endocrinology department in Xi'an, China. Each patient gave around 9.2 milliliters of peripheral blood, collected in an EDTA anticoagulant tube. Ficoll Paque Plus density gradient separation was used to isolate PBMCs, and no additional T cell sorting was done. RNA quality was checked with an Agilent 2100 Bioanalyzer and agarose gel, and concentration with a NanoDrop 2000.

The library was produced with multiplex PCR. Instrument on record: Illumina HiSeq 4000. CDR3 regions were amplified by Arm-PCR with iRepertoire HTBI primers to construct TCR beta libraries. Before sequencing, the PCR products underwent gel purification. Turning to the authors' computational methods: Gene usage analysis of CDR3 amino acid clonotypes relied on the approximately 60 TRBV and more than twelve TRBJ segments identified across samples. Filtered high-quality paired reads were merged into contigs using COPE and FqMerger. BLAST was used to align contigs to IMGT TRBV, TRBD and TRBJ reference genes, and CDR3 was defined according to IMGT. Any clonotype with a frequency above 0.1% was counted as a highly expanded clone. Shannon entropy served as the measure of repertoire diversity, while the Gini coefficient captured V-J evenness. A clonotype was considered public if more than one individual shared it. Clones were called with MiXCR by TCRdb after fastp trimmed the public reads at Q25, and only in-frame beta chains were retained. Entries that share a CDR3 protein sequence are merged under the most common genes and DNA. The V and J calls were not made by the authors but by TCRdb's processing. The sample has about 420,000 distinct CDR3 sequences on record, roughly 17% of them singletons. The ten largest clones represent 20% to 25% of the sample.

This clonotype occurred many times. This clone's antigen is unknown. No much larger clone exists at a distance of one base, and base qualities are not known. Findings and caveats that apply to the study as a whole: Compared with newly diagnosed patients, patients with persistent Graves' disease had lower TCR Shannon entropy and fewer highly expanded clones, which suggests clonal expansion. Persistent patients shared more public clonotypes among themselves (around 3,000) than newly diagnosed patients did (about 900). Persistent disease showed preferential use of TRBV28, TRBJ1-2 and TRBJ2-5, whereas newly diagnosed disease favored TRBV20-1 and TRBJ2-1. Because the primary lesion, thyroid tissue, could not be accessed, the study looked at peripheral blood alone. Only the TCR beta chain was sequenced and analyzed. The authors acknowledged the small sample size as a limitation that may reduce accuracy.

A further study also used this sample, focusing on T cells in Graves' hyperthyroidism and ophthalmopathy. The second study's authors report: A patient counted as having stable Graves' hyperthyroidism if no progression to ophthalmopathy occurred over 18 months of follow-up. Hyperthyroidism patients were newly diagnosed, with disease duration under 2 months, and aged 18 to 65 years. Patients with uncontrolled infections, other autoimmune diseases, pregnancy or lactation were excluded. Diagnoses were based on clinical symptoms, serum thyroxine and TRAb, thyroid ultrasound and orbital computed tomography. For the first round of RT-PCR on the TCR CDR3, the HTBI primer set was used together with the Qiagen OneStep RT-PCR kit. Blood samples also contained most of the expanded thyroid clonotypes (frequency above 0.001), which suggests that blood repertoires may reflect thyroid immune responses. In cross-validation, a model built on a 13 V-J signature told ophthalmopathy apart from stable hyperthyroidism with approximately 90% sensitivity and around 81% specificity, and in testing the same model reached 80%/75%. In validation, progression to ophthalmopathy was predicted by the model with approximately 67% sensitivity and just over 72% specificity, a median of approximately 6.5 months before onset. To identify TCR V-J signatures that set the groups apart, the researchers used a discovery cohort of 100 patients, made up of 40 to 45 with Graves' ophthalmopathy and approximately 57 with stable Graves' hyperthyroidism. An independent validation cohort of 18 to 20 hyperthyroidism patients and over 15 patients who later progressed to ophthalmopathy tested prospective prediction of ophthalmopathy. The approximately 100 discovery patients were randomly split 7:3 into training and test sets. In addition, the study compared T-cell repertoires in thyroid tissue and in blood from a handful of Graves' hyperthyroidism patients. Once sampling was done, hyperthyroidism patients were given methimazole at a starting dose of 30 mg daily, whereas ophthalmopathy patients were given high-dose intravenous methylprednisolone. The libraries were constructed in a second round of multiplex PCR and then size-selected and purified. Sequencing of the libraries was done on an Illumina HiSeq2000 using paired-end 100 bp reads. Raw data were processed with SOAPnuke, discarding reads with adapters, uncalled bases, mean Phred below 15, or no exact constant-primer or identifier match. COPE v1.2.5 was used to merge high-quality paired reads, and clonotypes were defined as unique nucleotide sequences. Clonotypes were aligned to IMGT TRBV, TRBD and TRBJ reference segments using MiTCR v1.1. The analysis included only V-J combinations with a frequency above 0.0001, which together covered 99% to 99.2% of the repertoires. A TCS score was defined as the ratio of F50 (clonal expansion) to E x V (chaos), with BLOSUM62-based TCRdist applied between CDR3 peptides within each V-J. Welch's t-statistics and random forest reduced 500 to 650 V-J features to about 13, which were used in a naive Bayes classifier (R e1071). Sample size was not statistically predetermined, and investigators were not blinded to group allocation. The paper reports TCR Vbeta CDR3 sequencing of 135 peripheral blood samples: under 45 ophthalmopathy, around 80 hyperthyroidism and around 17 progressor patients.

Sequenced here: peripheral blood mononuclear cells (PBMCs), sampled at new diagnosis, from a patient treated with antithyroid drugs. The chain employs TRBV30 and TRBJ2-1; 5 matching bases give a weak D call of TRBD2. The receptor was isolated from a woman aged 18-29 years with Graves disease. Donor details come from another sample of the same person, matched by shared clones. The nucleotide sequence is given as TGTGCCTGGAGTACTAGTGGCAATGAGCAGTTCTTC. The resulting protein is CAWSTSGNEQFF.